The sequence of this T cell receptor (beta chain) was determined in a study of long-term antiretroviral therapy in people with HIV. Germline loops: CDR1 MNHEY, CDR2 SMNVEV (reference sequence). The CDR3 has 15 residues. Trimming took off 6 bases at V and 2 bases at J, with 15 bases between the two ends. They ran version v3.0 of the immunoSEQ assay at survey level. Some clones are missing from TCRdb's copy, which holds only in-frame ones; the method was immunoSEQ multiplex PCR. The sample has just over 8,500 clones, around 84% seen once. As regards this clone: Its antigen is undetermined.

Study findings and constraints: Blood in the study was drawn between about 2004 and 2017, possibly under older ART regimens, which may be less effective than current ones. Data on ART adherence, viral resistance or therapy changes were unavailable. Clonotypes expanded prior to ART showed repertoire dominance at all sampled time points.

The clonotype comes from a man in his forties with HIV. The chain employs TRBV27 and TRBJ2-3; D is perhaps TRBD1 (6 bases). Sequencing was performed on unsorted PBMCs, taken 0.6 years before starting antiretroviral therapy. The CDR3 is CASSRGGIVTDTQYF. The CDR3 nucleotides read TGTGCCAGCAGCCGAGGGGGTATCGTCACAGATACGCAGTATTTT.